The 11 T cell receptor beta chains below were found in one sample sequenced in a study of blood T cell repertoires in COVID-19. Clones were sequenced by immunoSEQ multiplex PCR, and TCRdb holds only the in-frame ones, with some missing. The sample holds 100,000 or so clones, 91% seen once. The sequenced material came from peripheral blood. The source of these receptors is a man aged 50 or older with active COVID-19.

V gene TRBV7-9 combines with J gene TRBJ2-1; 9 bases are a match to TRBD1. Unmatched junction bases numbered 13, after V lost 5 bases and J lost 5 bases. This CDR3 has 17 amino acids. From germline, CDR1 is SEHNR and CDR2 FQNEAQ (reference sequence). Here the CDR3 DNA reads TGTGCCAGCAGCCAGCAAGTACAGGGGGCATCGGACAATGAGCAGTTCTTC. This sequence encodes CASSQQVQGASDNEQFF.

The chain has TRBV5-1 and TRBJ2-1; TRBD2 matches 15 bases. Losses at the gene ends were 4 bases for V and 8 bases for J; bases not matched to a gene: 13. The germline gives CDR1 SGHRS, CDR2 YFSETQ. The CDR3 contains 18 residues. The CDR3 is CASSRRTSGRANVHEQFF. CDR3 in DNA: TGCGCCAGCAGCCGCCGGACTAGCGGGAGGGCCAACGTCCATGAGCAGTTCTTC.

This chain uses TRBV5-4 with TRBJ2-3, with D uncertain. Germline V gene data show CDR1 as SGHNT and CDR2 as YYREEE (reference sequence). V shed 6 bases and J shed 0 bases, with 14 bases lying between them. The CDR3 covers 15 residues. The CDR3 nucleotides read TGTGCCAGCACCCCTTACCCAACTAGCACAGATACGCAGTATTTT. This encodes CASTPYPTSTDTQYF. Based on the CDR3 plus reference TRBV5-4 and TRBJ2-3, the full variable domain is ETGVTQSPTHLIKTRGQQVTLRCSSQSGHNTVSWYQQALGQGPQFIFQYYREEENGRGNFPPRFSGLQFPNYSSELNVNALELDDSALYLCASTPYPTSTDTQYFGPGTRLTVL.

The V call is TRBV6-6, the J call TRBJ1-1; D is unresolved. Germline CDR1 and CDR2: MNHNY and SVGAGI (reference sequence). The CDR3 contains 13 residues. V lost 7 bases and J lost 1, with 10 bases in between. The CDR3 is CASMGSQNTEAFF. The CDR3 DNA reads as TGTGCCAGCATGGGCAGCCAGAACACTGAAGCTTTCTTT.

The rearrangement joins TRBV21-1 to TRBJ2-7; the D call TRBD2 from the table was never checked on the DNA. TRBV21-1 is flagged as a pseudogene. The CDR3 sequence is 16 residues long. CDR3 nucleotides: TGTGCCAGCAGCGACCGTCGGGAGGGGCGCTCCTACGAGCAGTACGTC. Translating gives CASSDRREGRSYEQYV.

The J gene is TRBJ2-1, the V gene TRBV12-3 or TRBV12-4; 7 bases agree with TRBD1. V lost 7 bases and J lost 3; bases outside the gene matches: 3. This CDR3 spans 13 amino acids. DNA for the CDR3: TGTGCCAGCAAGGACAGGATCTACAATGAGCAGTTCTTC. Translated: CASKDRIYNEQFF.

The CDR3: CASSLLNTGELFF. CDR3 bases: TGTGCCAGCAGTTTACTGAACACCGGGGAGCTGTTTTTT. This chain joins TRBV12-3 or TRBV12-4 and TRBJ2-2; unclear D gene. CDR3 size: 13 residues. The V end was cut by 2 bases, the J end by 1 base, with 2 bases between.

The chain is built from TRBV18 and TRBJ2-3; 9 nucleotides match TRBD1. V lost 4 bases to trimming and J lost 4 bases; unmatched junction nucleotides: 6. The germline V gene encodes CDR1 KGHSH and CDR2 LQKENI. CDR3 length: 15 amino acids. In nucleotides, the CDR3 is TGTGCCAGCTCACGGACAGGGGAAGGGGCAGATACGCAGTATTTT. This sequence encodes CASSRTGEGADTQYF.

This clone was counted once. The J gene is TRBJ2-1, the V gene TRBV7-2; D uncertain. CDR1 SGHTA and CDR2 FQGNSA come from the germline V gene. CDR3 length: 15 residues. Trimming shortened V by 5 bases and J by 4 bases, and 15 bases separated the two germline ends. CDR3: CASSPTSSAYNEQFF. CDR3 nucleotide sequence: TGTGCCAGCAGCCCGACTTCATCAGCTTACAATGAGCAGTTCTTC.

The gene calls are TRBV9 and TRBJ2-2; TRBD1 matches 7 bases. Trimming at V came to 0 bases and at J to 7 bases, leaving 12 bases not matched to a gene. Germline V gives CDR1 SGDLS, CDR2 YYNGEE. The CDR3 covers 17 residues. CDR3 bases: TGTGCCAGCAGCGTAGGAACCCCAGGGGGAGCCGACGGGGAGCTGTTTTTT. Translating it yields CASSVGTPGGADGELFF.

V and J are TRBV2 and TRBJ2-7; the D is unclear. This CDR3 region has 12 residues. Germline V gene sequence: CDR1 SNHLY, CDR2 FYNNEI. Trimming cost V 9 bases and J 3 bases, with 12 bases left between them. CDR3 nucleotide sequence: TGTGCCAGTCGTCTAGTGGGCTACGAGCAGTACGTC. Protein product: CASRLVGYEQYV.